Listed below are T cell receptor beta chains from one sample, sequenced in a study of blood T cell repertoires in COVID-19. The assay was immunoSEQ multiplex PCR, and TCRdb's table has in-frame clones only and misses some. The sample includes around 120,000 clones, approximately 80% of them seen just once. The sequenced material came from peripheral blood. The source of these receptors is a man between 65 and 79 years old with acute or convalescent COVID-19. The CDR3 runs from the conserved cysteine through the conserved F or W. D genes are given only for firm matches. Not all rows give a size; the values are once, few, many and, for expanded clones, a class.

j_call,d_call,clone_size,v_call,cdr3_nt,cdr3_aa
TRBJ2-7,NA,many,TRBV2,TGTGCCAGCAGCAAAAAGAGCTACGAGCAGTACTTC,CASSKKSYEQYF
TRBJ2-7,NA,NA,TRBV7-6,TGTGCCAGCAGCTTAGTCCCGGGGGTCTCCTCCTACGAGCAGTACTTC,CASSLVPGVSSYEQYF
TRBJ2-5,NA,NA,TRBV5-6,TGTGCCAGCAGCTTATTCGCAGGGGGAGGAGAGACCCAGTACTTC,CASSLFAGGGETQYF
TRBJ2-7,NA,NA,TRBV19,TGTGCCAGTAGTCGTGTGGGGCGCCCCGACGAGCAGTACTTC,CASSRVGRPDEQYF
TRBJ1-2,NA,once,TRBV2,TGTGCCAGCAGTGGTGCGTCAGGGGTTAACTATGGCTACACCTTC,CASSGASGVNYGYTF
TRBJ1-4,NA,NA,TRBV3-1/TRBV3-2,TGTGCCAGCAGCCAAATGCCCCCGACTCTCTTCCTGGGAAAACTGTTTTTT,CASSQMPPTLFLGKLFF
TRBJ1-1,NA,NA,TRBV19,TGTGCCGCAAAAGCCACAGACACTGAAGCTTTCTTT,CAAKATDTEAFF
TRBJ1-6,NA,NA,TRBV4-3,TGCGCCAGCAGCCAAGATTTGAACAGTTATAATTCACCCCTCCACTTT,CASSQDLNSYNSPLHF
TRBJ2-1,NA,NA,TRBV3-1/TRBV3-2,TGTGCCAGCAGCCCAGAGGTGACTCGCGGCTACAATGAGCAGTTCTTC,CASSPEVTRGYNEQFF
TRBJ2-7,NA,NA,TRBV29-1,TGCAGCGTTGAACTAGGCGAGCAGTACTTC,CSVELGEQYF
TRBJ2-7,NA,few,TRBV7-8,TGTGCCAGCAGCCTGTCTGGGGGGTTCGGCGAGCAGTACTTC,CASSLSGGFGEQYF